What follows are 17 T cell receptor beta chains derived from one specimen sequenced in a study of blood T cell repertoires in COVID-19. Repertoires were generated with immunoSEQ multiplex PCR, while TCRdb's copy carries only in-frame clones and drops some. The repertoire holds tens of thousands of clones, about 90% seen once, with around 2.9% in the top ten. Sequencing was done on a sample of peripheral blood. The receptors come from a man aged 50 to 59 with COVID-19, enrolled during active disease.

As DNA, the CDR3 is TGTGCCAGCAGCTACCTAACCCTGGGACTAGCGGGGGTTAACGGTGAGCAGTTCTTC. Protein product: CASSYLTLGLAGVNGEQFF. The rearrangement uses TRBV7-2 and TRBJ2-1; TRBD2 agrees at 14 bases. J was trimmed by 9 bases and V by 4 bases; bases with no gene match: 17. The germline V gene encodes CDR1 SGHTA and CDR2 FQGNSA. The CDR3 contains 19 residues.

The chain couples TRBV19 to TRBJ1-5; the match to TRBD1 covers 9 bases. CDR1 LNHDA and CDR2 SQIVND come from the germline V gene (reference sequence). Unmatched junction bases numbered 14, after V lost 3 bases and J lost 11 bases. The CDR3 consists of 16 residues. The CDR3 DNA reads as TGTGCCAGTAGTATTCGGGACAGGGCGGGCCCCGCGGCCCAGCATTTT. It translates to CASSIRDRAGPAAQHF.

The rearrangement uses TRBV2 and TRBJ2-1, with a weak D call TRBD1 (6 bases). Germline loops: CDR1 SNHLY, CDR2 FYNNEI. The CDR3 covers 11 residues. V gave up 4 bases and J gave up 8 bases, with 6 bases separating them. In nucleotides, the CDR3 is TGTGCCAGCAGTGGGGGGCATGAGCAGTTCTTC. Translation gives CASSGGHEQFF.

The chain uses TRBV10-3 and TRBJ2-1, with 9 nucleotides matching TRBD2. The germline gives CDR1 ENHRY, CDR2 SYGVKD. With V trimmed by 10 bases and J by 8 bases, 21 bases remained unmatched. This CDR3 region has 17 residues. CDR3 bases: TGTGCCACCATATCACGCTCGGCGGGGGGGCCGGGGCATGAGCAGTTCTTC. Translated: CATISRSAGGPGHEQFF.

The J gene is TRBJ2-7, the V gene TRBV11-2, with TRBD2 identical over 12 bases. With V trimmed by 2 bases and J by 0 bases, 8 bases remained unmatched. Germline V gene lookup returns CDR1 SGHAT and CDR2 FQNNGV. This CDR3 is 18 amino acids long. CDR3 nucleotides: TGTGCCAGCAGCTTAATCGCTAGCGGGGGGGCCGTCTCCTACGAGCAGTACTTC. Translated: CASSLIASGGAVSYEQYF.

The rearrangement uses TRBV7-9 and TRBJ2-7; maybe TRBD1 (6 bases). Trimming cost V 5 bases and J 4 bases, with 9 bases left between them. Germline V lookup: CDR1 SEHNR, CDR2 FQNEAQ (reference sequence). The CDR3 has 12 amino acids. CDR3 DNA: TGTGCCAGCAGCCCCGACAGGTACGAGCAGTACTTC. Amino acids: CASSPDRYEQYF.

The gene calls are TRBV2 and TRBJ2-7; 8 bases are shared with TRBD1. Germline loops: CDR1 SNHLY, CDR2 FYNNEI. There are 13 residues in the CDR3. Trimming removed 10 bases from V and 4 bases from J; junction bases left unmatched: 9. The CDR3 coding sequence is TGTGCCATCACCGACAGGGGTATTTACGAGCAGTACTTC. Amino acid sequence: CAITDRGIYEQYF.

This chain joins TRBV4-2 and TRBJ1-1; D is unresolved. Trimming removed 5 bases from V and 1 base from J, with 8 bases in between. CDR3 length: 13 residues. The germline CDR1 and CDR2 sequences are LGHNA and YNFKEQ. The CDR3 loop is CASSIIPNTEAFF. DNA of the CDR3: TGTGCCAGCAGCATAATTCCGAACACTGAAGCTTTCTTT.

This clone was detected only a few times. The V and J genes are TRBV6-5 and TRBJ1-1; maybe TRBD1 (5 bases). V lost 8 bases and J 3 bases, leaving 13 bases between the germline ends. Germline V gene data show CDR1 as MNHEY and CDR2 as SVGAGI. CDR3 length: 13 residues. The CDR3 spells CASRWGRDTEAFF. DNA of the CDR3: TGTGCCAGCCGGTGGGGCAGGGACACTGAAGCTTTCTTT.

V gene TRBV9 combines with J gene TRBJ1-1, with no clear D. V was trimmed by 0 bases and J by 1 base, leaving 7 bases between them. The CDR3 extends over 14 amino acids. The germline CDR1 and CDR2 sequences are SGDLS and YYNGEE. The CDR3 DNA follows: TGTGCCAGCAGCGTAGACCCAGAGAACACTGAAGCTTTCTTT. It encodes CASSVDPENTEAFF.

V is TRBV7-9 and J is TRBJ1-4; D call uncertain. CDR1 is SEHNR and CDR2 is FQNEAQ in the germline V gene (reference sequence). The V and J ends lost 5 bases and 3 bases respectively, with 10 bases between them. This CDR3 is built from 14 residues. For the CDR3, the DNA is TGTGCCAGCAGCCGAGCCCTTCCTAATGAAAAACTGTTTTTT. This translates into CASSRALPNEKLFF.

This clone was seen just once. This chain uses TRBV4-2 with TRBJ2-7, with TRBD2 matching 9 bases. J lost 0 bases, V lost 1 base, and 4 bases had no gene match. The CDR3 runs 16 residues. Germline V CDR1 and CDR2: LGHNA, YNFKEQ. CDR3 residues: CASSQGELAGSYEQYF. The CDR3 nucleotides read TGTGCCAGCAGCCAAGGTGAACTAGCGGGCTCCTACGAGCAGTACTTC.

Concerning this clone itself: The junction differs from germline at one of its ends, possibly a read error. The chain combines TRBV7-3 with TRBJ2-7, with 11 nucleotides matching TRBD1. Germline CDR1 SGHTA, CDR2 FQGTGA. The CDR3 is 12 residues long. The CDR3 protein is CASSLSGQGVHF. The CDR3 region has the DNA TGTGCCAGCAGCTTATCGGGACAGGGGGTCCACTTC.

This chain joins TRBV12-5 and TRBJ1-2; D possibly corresponds to TRBD1 (5 bases). V lost 0 bases, J lost 8 bases, and 16 bases lay in between. The germline CDR1 and CDR2 sequences are LGHNT and FRNRAP. The CDR3 is 15 residues long. The CDR3 bases are TGTGCTAGTGGTTTGGTATCACGAGGAAGGGGAGGCTACACCTTC. Translation: CASGLVSRGRGGYTF. Supplemented by reference TRBV12-5 and TRBJ1-2, the full variable domain reads DARVTQTPRHKVTEMGQEVTMRCQPILGHNTVFWYRQTMMQGLELLAYFRNRAPLDDSGMPKDRFSAEMPDATLATLKIQPSEPRDSAVYFCASGLVSRGRGGYTFGSGTRLTVV.

The sample holds one count of this clone. V gene TRBV7-6 combines with J gene TRBJ2-7; the match to TRBD1 covers 8 bases. CDR1 SGHVS and CDR2 FNYEAQ come from the germline V gene. V lost 1 base, J lost 6 bases, and 11 bases stayed unmatched. The CDR3 runs 16 residues. The DNA for the CDR3 is TGTGCCAGCAGCTTAGGGAACAGGGGGAACAGGGGCGAGCAGTACTTC. This translates into CASSLGNRGNRGEQYF.

The CDR3 sequence is CSARGLYEQYF. The CDR3, as DNA: TGCAGTGCTAGAGGACTGTACGAGCAGTACTTC. The chain couples TRBV20-1 to TRBJ2-7; D remains ambiguous. Trimming took off 1 base at V and 4 bases at J, with 5 bases between the two ends. This CDR3 spans 11 amino acids. The V gene's germline CDR1 is DFQATT and CDR2 SNEGSKA (reference sequence).

The V and J genes are TRBV7-9 and TRBJ2-7; 10 bases fit TRBD1. This CDR3 contains 15 residues. Germline loops: CDR1 SEHNR, CDR2 FQNEAQ (reference sequence). Trimming took 5 bases from V and 0 from J; bases not matched to a gene: 4. The CDR3 is CASSTWDRGSYEQYF. The DNA for the CDR3 is TGTGCCAGCAGCACGTGGGACAGGGGCTCCTACGAGCAGTACTTC.